The 19 T cell receptor beta chains below all came from one sample that was sequenced in a study of cytotoxic CD8 clonotypes in ibrutinib-treated CLL. Using immunoSEQ multiplex PCR, the repertoire was profiled, and TCRdb retains in-frame clones only, with some absent. The table has about 29,000 clones, around three quarters seen once; the top ten hold 54%. The specimen comprised PBMCs, sampled after 24 months of ibrutinib treatment. The origin of the receptors is a human donor with chronic lymphocytic leukemia.

V gene TRBV9 combines with J gene TRBJ2-7, with D perhaps TRBD1 (6 bases). The CDR3 extends over 13 amino acids. V was clipped by 4 bases and J by 2 bases, with 10 bases between them. Germline V CDR1 and CDR2: SGDLS, YYNGEE. In DNA, the CDR3 is TGTGCCAGCAGCTCGGACAGAGCCTACGAGCAGTACTTC. It translates to CASSSDRAYEQYF.

The chain recombines TRBV7-2 with TRBJ2-7; tentatively, D is TRBD1 (7 bases). Germline CDR1 is SGHTA and CDR2 is FQGNSA. CDR3 length equals 15 residues. V lost 4 bases and J 4 bases, leaving 17 bases between the germline ends. The CDR3 DNA follows: TGTGCCAGCAGCTCGCAGGGGGGTATGCCGTACGAGCAGTACTTC. Translated: CASSSQGGMPYEQYF.

This clone was picked up one time. The rearrangement joins TRBV6-5 to TRBJ2-5; no definite D call. Trimming pared 3 bases from V and 4 bases from J, leaving 12 bases between. The germline gives CDR1 MNHEY, CDR2 SVGAGI. The CDR3 length is 14 residues. The CDR3 here is CASSYNGPRETQYF. DNA of the CDR3: TGTGCCAGCAGTTATAACGGCCCCCGAGAGACCCAGTACTTC.

This chain joins TRBV6-1 and TRBJ1-5, with D possibly being TRBD1 (5 bases). This CDR3 spans 15 amino acids. CDR1 is MNHNS and CDR2 is SASEGT in the germline V gene. V was trimmed by 4 bases and J by 0 bases, leaving 10 bases between them. DNA of the CDR3: TGTGCCAGCAGTGCAGGGTCCCTTAGCAATCAGCCCCAGCATTTT. Protein: CASSAGSLSNQPQHF.

This clone appeared once. This chain links TRBV7-9 with TRBJ1-2; 7 bases fit TRBD1. This CDR3 is built from 16 residues. Germline V gene data show CDR1 as SEHNR and CDR2 as FQNEAQ (reference sequence). V lost 2 bases to trimming and J lost 8 bases; unmatched junction nucleotides: 14. CDR3 DNA: TGTGCCAGCAGCTTAAATCAGGGGGGCGTAGTGCCCGGCTACACCTTC. As protein: CASSLNQGGVVPGYTF. Supplemented by reference TRBV7-9 and TRBJ1-2, the full variable domain reads DTGVSQNPRHKITKRGQNVTFRCDPISEHNRLYWYRQTLGQGPEFLTYFQNEAQLEKSRLLSDRFSAERPKGSFSTLEIQRTEQGDSAMYLCASSLNQGGVVPGYTFGSGTRLTVV.

The chain uses TRBV5-1 and TRBJ2-3; D is possibly TRBD1 (5 bases). V was shortened by 2 bases and J by 2 bases, with 6 bases between the two germline ends. The CDR3 covers 13 residues. Germline values: CDR1 SGHRS, CDR2 YFSETQ. The CDR3 loop is CASSLGATDTQYF. CDR3 coding DNA: TGCGCCAGCAGCTTAGGGGCCACAGATACGCAGTATTTT.

V and J are TRBV11-2 and TRBJ1-2; the match to TRBD1 covers 7 bases. Looked up from germline, CDR1 is SGHAT and CDR2 is FQNNGV. Trimming cost V 3 bases and J 4 bases; bases outside gene matches: 8. The CDR3 extends over 15 amino acids. CDR3 protein: CASSFLLGGVYGYTF. The CDR3 nucleotides are TGTGCCAGCAGCTTTCTTTTAGGGGGCGTCTATGGCTACACCTTC.

The CDR3 loop reads CASSYLDQRDQPQHF. The CDR3 DNA follows: TGTGCCAGCAGTTACCTAGATCAGAGGGATCAGCCCCAGCATTTT. This sequence joins TRBV6-5 and TRBJ1-5; D call uncertain. V shed 2 bases and J shed 5 bases, with 13 bases lying between them. CDR1 and CDR2 (germline): MNHEY, SVGAGI. The CDR3 is 15 residues long.

This chain joins TRBV10-1 and TRBJ1-5; D ambiguous. The germline V gene encodes CDR1 WNHNN and CDR2 SYGVQD (reference sequence). The V gene lost 11 bases and the J gene lost 7 bases, with 21 bases spanning the gap. CDR3 size: 14 residues. CDR3 coding DNA: TGCGCCCATTATCACCGAGGGCGCGAACAGCCCCAGCATTTT. This gives the protein CAHYHRGREQPQHF.

The chain links TRBV6-5 to TRBJ1-5, with a possible D match to TRBD1 (6 bases). The CDR3 has 13 residues. In germline, CDR1 is MNHEY, CDR2 SVGAGI. V was clipped by 9 bases and J by 4 bases, with 13 bases between them. Here the CDR3 reads CASSRGLNQPQHF. The CDR3 DNA follows: TGTGCCAGTTCCAGGGGCTTAAATCAGCCCCAGCATTTT.

A single count supports this clone. V gene TRBV5-4 combines with J gene TRBJ2-7, with 11 bases that match TRBD1. V gave up 2 bases and J gave up 4 bases; unmatched junction bases: 2. In germline, CDR1 is SGHNT, CDR2 YYREEE (reference sequence). The CDR3 contains 14 residues. The DNA for the CDR3 is TGTGCCAGCAGCTTAGGGACAGGGGGATACGAGCAGTACTTC. Encoded protein: CASSLGTGGYEQYF.

This chain links TRBV7-9 with TRBJ1-2; TRBD1 matches 7 bases. The junction had 6 bases not matched to a gene; V was cut back by 4 bases and J by 4 bases. Germline CDR1 is SEHNR and CDR2 is FQNEAQ (reference sequence). The CDR3 has 14 residues. The CDR3 sequence: CASSSPGQIYGYTF. In nucleotides, the CDR3 is TGTGCCAGCAGCTCTCCGGGACAGATCTATGGCTACACCTTC.

The chain joins TRBV5-1 to TRBJ1-5; TRBD1 is a possible D gene (6 bases). The V gene lost 4 bases and the J gene lost 3 bases, with 11 bases spanning the gap. The CDR3 has 14 residues. Germline loops: CDR1 SGHRS, CDR2 YFSETQ. The CDR3 nucleotides are TGCGCCAGCAGCCTAGGGGGGCCCAATCAGCCCCAGCATTTT. Protein: CASSLGGPNQPQHF. Together with reference TRBV5-1 and TRBJ1-5, the CDR3 gives the full variable domain: KAGVTQTPRYLIKTRGQQVTLSCSPISGHRSVSWYQQTPGQGLQFLFEYFSETQRNKGNFPGRFSGRQFSNSRSEMNVSTLELGDSALYLCASSLGGPNQPQHFGDGTRLSIL.

This clone has more than one count but fewer than ten. This sequence joins TRBV5-6 and TRBJ2-7, with a weak D call TRBD2 (6 bases). The CDR3 length is 15 residues. Germline V gene sequence: CDR1 SGHDT, CDR2 YYEEEE. Trimming took 3 bases from V and 0 from J, leaving 13 bases between them. The CDR3 coding sequence is TGTGCCAGCAGCTCACGCCGGGGGTCCTCCTACGAGCAGTACTTC. Protein: CASSSRRGSSYEQYF.

The rearrangement joins TRBV7-6 to TRBJ1-4; 9 nucleotides match TRBD1. Germline V gene lookup returns CDR1 SGHVS and CDR2 FNYEAQ. V lost 5 bases, J lost 8 bases, and 3 bases stayed unmatched. This CDR3 is built from 13 residues. CDR3 in amino acids: CASSHGQGEKLFF. The CDR3 region has the DNA TGTGCCAGCAGCCACGGACAGGGGGAAAAACTGTTTTTT.

This clone was seen only once. The V and J genes are TRBV7-6 and TRBJ2-7; 7 bases fit TRBD1. The length of the CDR3 is 13 residues. The J segment lost 4 bases and the V segment lost 6 bases, leaving 6 bases of the junction unmatched. Looked up from germline, CDR1 is SGHVS and CDR2 is FNYEAQ. Here the CDR3 reads CASSIGGAYEQYF. The CDR3 region has the DNA TGTGCCAGCAGTATAGGGGGCGCGTACGAGCAGTACTTC.

This clone was seen a few times. The rearrangement joins TRBV27 to TRBJ2-3, with TRBD2 identical over 11 bases. Trimming took 5 bases from V and 4 from J; bases not matched to a gene: 8. This CDR3 has 16 residues. CDR1 is MNHEY and CDR2 is SMNVEV in the germline V gene (reference sequence). CDR3: CASSPTSGGRADTQYF. The DNA of the CDR3 is TGTGCCAGCAGTCCTACTAGCGGGGGCCGAGCAGATACGCAGTATTTT.

The chain joins TRBV6-1 to TRBJ2-1; 9 bases fit TRBD1. The ends lost 8 bases at V and 7 bases at J; junction bases unmatched: 0. The CDR3 is 11 residues long. The germline V gene encodes CDR1 MNHNS and CDR2 SASEGT. Here the CDR3 reads CASGQGNEQFF. The CDR3 DNA sequence: TGTGCCAGCGGACAGGGGAATGAGCAGTTCTTC.

This clone was seen a handful of times. The chain employs TRBV9 and TRBJ2-5; 10 bases match TRBD2. J lost 4 bases, V lost 4 bases, and 10 bases had no gene match. CDR3 length: 16 residues. Germline CDR1 reads SGDLS; CDR2 reads YYNGEE. CDR3 in amino acids: CASSPRASGGRETQYF. CDR3 DNA: TGTGCCAGCAGCCCTCGGGCTAGCGGGGGCAGAGAGACCCAGTACTTC.